This T cell receptor (beta chain) was profiled in a study of blood T cell repertoires in COVID-19. The repertoire was sequenced with immunoSEQ multiplex PCR; TCRdb's copy has only in-frame clones and lacks some. Among roughly 99,000 clones listed, more than 70% were seen once. This TCR was recovered from a man in his 70s with acute or convalescent COVID-19. The sample comprised peripheral blood.

The CDR3 spells CASSTAGQGGSPLHF. In DNA form, the CDR3 reads TGTGCCAGCTCCACCGCGGGACAGGGAGGATCACCCCTCCACTTT. The V call is TRBV3-1 (or the pseudogene TRBV3-2), the J call TRBJ1-6; 9 bases agree with TRBD1. In germline, CDR1 is LGHDT, CDR2 YNNKEL (reference sequence). Unmatched junction bases numbered 12, after V lost 8 bases and J lost 10 bases. The CDR3 runs to 15 residues.